Included here is one T cell receptor (beta chain) sequence, with context. This clone has a single count. Its cognate antigen has yet to be identified. No much larger clone exists at a distance of one base, and base qualities are not known. The data are from a study of blood T cell repertoires in COVID-19 (dated by TCRdb to the early 2020s). Notes on the research overall: The collaborator samples originated in the United States, Italy and Spain and spanned the acute and convalescent phases of COVID-19. Sample metadata almost always included a de-identified subject ID, COVID-19 status, age in years and sex. HLA class I and class II types, where available, came from metadata supplied by the sample provider rather than from assay-based typing. The material from the prospective study consisted of cDNA or gDNA derived from T cells, B-cell-depleted T cells, or PBMCs. Samples were obtained from the ongoing ImmuneRACE study (first 160 participants) and from 1,200 or so subjects provided by 6 global collaborators. The repertoires were released in a freely available public database intended as a resource for research on the immune response to SARS-CoV-2. Subjects who had been exposed to COVID-19, were actively infected with it, or had recovered from it provided the deeply sampled blood TCRbeta repertoires that made up the dataset.

What the research found in general, with its limitations: Clinical and demographic metadata were provided uncurated, with the amount varying by source and participant.

Based on the germline V gene, the CDR1 and CDR2 sequences are LGHNA and YSLEER. Deletion took 4 bases off V and 6 bases off J, with a span of 21 bases between the germline ends. Taken from cysteine to phenylalanine, the CDR3 has 16 residues. The kept DNA is CDR3 alone, 48 bases in frame from the first base. TCRbeta CDR3 regions were amplified from genomic DNA using the immunoSEQ Assay, a bias-controlled multiplex PCR. The authors' pipeline ran thus. The number of nucleated cells in each sample was estimated by amplification of reference gene primers within the assay. Sequence reads were collapsed and filtered to measure the absolute abundance of every unique TCRbeta CDR3 rearrangement. For each sample, productive Simpson clonality was calculated as the square root of Simpson's diversity index across productive rearrangements. TCRdb stores this immuneACCESS table with in-frame sequences only. Part of the clones is absent; in the studies checked, under half of the shortfall reflects unresolved V genes, and no reason is known for the rest. That table furnishes V, J and clone size, whereas the DNA furnished D and trimming. The sample contains fewer than 200,000 clones, more than 75% of them found a single time. The ten largest clones capture roughly 6% of the sample.

Whole blood was collected in K2EDTA tubes by collaborating institutions according to the institutions' own protocols. For TCRbeta analysis, collaborators shipped samples as frozen whole blood, isolated PBMCs, or DNA extracted from either of those sample types. The V gene is TRBV4-3 and the J gene is TRBJ1-2, and TRBD1 may be the D gene, going by 6 matching bases. The origin of this receptor is a man aged 35 to 55 with active or convalescent COVID-19. Sequenced: peripheral blood. The CDR3: CASSLRDTEESHGYTF. In nucleotides, the sequence is TGCGCCAGCAGCCTTAGGGACACTGAAGAATCCCATGGCTACACCTTC.